This TCR beta chain is from a study of blood T cells in healthy people across ages (dated by TCRdb to between 2014 and 2016). Concerning the study at large: In model experiments, template switching captured about one uniquely barcoded TCR beta cDNA molecule for every two T cells. Using deep sequencing normalized with unique cDNA molecular identifiers, the study measured how TCR beta repertoire diversity changes with age. Donors were grouped into four age groups: young (average roughly 17 years), middle-aged (roughly 40), aged (approximately 67) and long-lived (around 80). Donors of different ages were randomly distributed across sequencing lanes to avoid experimental bias. Two additional independent replicas of 1 million unique cDNA reads from the same blood draw were analyzed for two donors (one aged 18 to 29 and one aged 80 or older). The study at large found these results: As age increased, observed TCR beta diversity per million T cells dropped in a roughly linear way, and a significant reduction was already evident by age roughly 40. Estimates of total diversity based on one million sequenced T cells were regarded as lower bounds and as underestimates. The percentage of naive T cells measured by flow cytometry correlated strongly with observed TCR beta diversity. Bulk unsorted PBMC profiling prevented conclusive comparison of naive and antigen-experienced compartments. Because donor CMV infection status was unknown, age-related changes in expanded clonotypes were potentially confounded. The long-lived group showed more naive CD4+ T cells, fewer expanded clones and increased TCR diversity than the aged group, suggesting age selection.

In this sample, this clonotype turned up once. Its target antigen remains unknown. No base quality values were provided; no much bigger clone lies one nucleotide off. One read alone lends weak support. Preparation of the library involved 5' RACE. Sequencing took place on an Illumina HiSeq 2500. A second PCR of about 7 to 12 cycles was run with a J-beta primer mix and a sample-barcoded 5' primer. A template-switch 5' adaptor carrying 12 random nucleotides introduced a unique molecular identifier onto each TCR beta cDNA molecule. Each sample yielded at least 2.5 million CDR3-containing paired-end reads. First-strand cDNA was synthesized from all RNA with the Mint cDNA synthesis kit, primed by a TRBC-specific oligonucleotide. After uracil-DNA glycosylase treatment, a first 18-cycle PCR used universal primers M1SS and BC2_uni_R on all cDNA. The study's processing was this. For normalization, 1 million high-quality reads, each with a distinct molecular identifier, were randomly selected from each sample. Reads with shared molecular identifiers were discarded instead of being binned into consensus sequences. MiTCR, set to a Q25 quality threshold and the strictest error-elimination algorithm, was used for CDR3 identification, clonotype clustering and error correction. A nonparametric unseen species model with Euler transformation was used to estimate a lower bound on total TCR beta diversity. In-frame beta chains were kept once TCRdb had trimmed the public reads at Q25 with fastp and called clones with MiXCR. Every CDR3 protein is listed once, alongside the most common genes and DNA of its rows. V and J calls and clone size were set by TCRdb, not the authors. In this sample the table shows some 700,000 distinct CDR3 sequences, roughly 43% of which occur a single time. The ten largest clones add up to more than 20% of the sample.

Germline trimming amounts to 4 bases on V and 4 bases on J, with 10 as the count of junction bases outside the gene matches. The CDR3, from cysteine to phenylalanine, totals 15 residues. Left in the record is the CDR3 DNA by itself, 45 bases read in frame from the first base. CDR1 and CDR2 are drawn from the germline V gene (reference sequence): DFQATT, SNEGSKA. The 39 donors, aged 6 to 90 years, were systemically healthy Caucasian individuals from Russia. Approximately 9.7 milliliters of peripheral blood were drawn from each donor into EDTA-treated Vacutainer tubes. Ficoll-Paque density-gradient centrifugation was used to isolate PBMCs, with at least 7 million per sample. Trizol reagent was used to extract total RNA from PBMCs, with at least 5 micrograms per sample. Naive CD45RAhigh/CD27high T cell percentages were measured by flow cytometry on a PBMC aliquot from every donor.

The sample comprised blood. This TCR came from a woman aged 55-70 years in good health. The chain employs TRBV20-1 and TRBJ2-5, with 9 middle bases fitting TRBD2. The nucleotides read TGCAGTGCTACCTCCTCTAGCGGGGCTGGAGAGACCCAGTACTTC. Its protein reads: CSATSSSGAGETQYF.